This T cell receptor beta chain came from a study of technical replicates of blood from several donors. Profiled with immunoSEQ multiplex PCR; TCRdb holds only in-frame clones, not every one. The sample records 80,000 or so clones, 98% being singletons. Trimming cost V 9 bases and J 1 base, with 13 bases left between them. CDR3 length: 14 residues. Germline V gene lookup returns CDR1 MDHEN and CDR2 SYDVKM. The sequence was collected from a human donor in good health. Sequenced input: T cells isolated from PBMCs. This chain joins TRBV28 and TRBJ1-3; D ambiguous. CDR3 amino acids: CASSERGSGNTIYF. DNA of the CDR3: TGTGCCAGTTCAGAAAGAGGGTCTGGAAACACCATATATTTT.